The clone carrying this T cell receptor (beta chain) came up many times. Its antigen is not identified. These data come from a study of T cells in Graves' hyperthyroidism and ophthalmopathy. Whole-study results and caveats: Ophthalmopathy and stable hyperthyroidism were told apart by a 13 V-J model. Among clonotypes expanded in thyroid above 0.001, most were also found in blood.

This CDR3 has 16 residues. V gave up 3 bases and J gave up 4 bases; unmatched junction bases: 8. The germline V gene has CDR1 MDHEN and CDR2 SYDVKM. RNA transcripts served as the template for amplifying TCR beta CDR3 regions. The TCR CDR3 was amplified in a first-round RT-PCR using the HTBI primer set. Each CDR3 protein gets one entry after TCRdb re-called the multiplex PCR reads with MiXCR. The sample consists of approximately 530,000 distinct CDR3 sequences, 20% of them appearing once. The chain recombines TRBV28 with TRBJ1-5, with 8 bases matching TRBD1. This clonotype originated in a man aged 35 to 55 with Graves' ophthalmopathy. The sequencing input was blood. In nucleotides, the CDR3 is TGTGCCAGCAGTTTCCAGGGGGCATATGGTAATCAGCCCCAGCATTTT. This sequence encodes CASSFQGAYGNQPQHF.